These 29 T cell receptor beta chains were sequenced from one sample in a study of blood T cells in healthy people across ages. Through a sample-barcoded 5' primer and a J-beta primer mix, a second PCR was run for roughly 7 to 11 cycles. MiXCR, applied by TCRdb to the 5' RACE reads, yields one record per CDR3 protein. This sample has roughly 640,000 distinct CDR3 sequences, with about 30% found just once. The material sequenced was blood. Every receptor here comes from a woman older than 75 in good health.

This clonotype was counted only a few times. The gene calls are TRBV29-1 and TRBJ2-3; D is perhaps TRBD1 (5 bases). The CDR3 extends over 17 amino acids. Germline V gives CDR1 SQVTM, CDR2 ANQGSEA. The V and J ends lost 6 bases and 0 bases respectively, with 22 bases between them. CDR3 sequence (DNA): TGCAGCGTGTCCCCCCGCAGGGTACCCGCTAGCACAGATACGCAGTATTTT. Protein: CSVSPRRVPASTDTQYF.

This rearrangement joins TRBV30 to TRBJ1-4; 7 bases line up with TRBD1. The V gene's germline CDR1 is GTSNPN and CDR2 SVGIG (reference sequence). The CDR3 has 13 residues. V lost 4 bases, J lost 7 bases, and 6 bases stayed unmatched. CDR3 DNA sequence: TGTGCCTGGACGCGACAGGGAGCTGAAAAACTGTTTTTT. Amino acids: CAWTRQGAEKLFF.

This clonotype was counted a few times. The chain is built from TRBV20-1 and TRBJ2-1; 10 nucleotides agree with TRBD1. The J call may be wrong; the DNA end is better matched by TRBJ2-7. Germline V gene sequence: CDR1 DFQATT, CDR2 SNEGSKA (reference sequence). This CDR3 has 16 residues. CDR3 DNA sequence: TGCAGTGCTAGAGACGGGACAGGGGCCTCGTACAATGAGCAGTACTTC. It is translated as CSARDGTGASYNEQYF.

Ten or more counts support this clonotype. The V call is TRBV7-2, the J call TRBJ1-2; a possible D gene is TRBD1 (5 bases). Germline CDR1 reads SGHTA; CDR2 reads FQGNSA. Trimming removed 5 bases from V and 4 bases from J, with 14 bases in between. This CDR3 contains 14 residues. The CDR3 here is CASSPQRDSYGYTF. The CDR3, as DNA: TGTGCCAGCAGCCCACAGCGGGACTCCTATGGCTACACCTTC. The whole variable domain, filled in from reference TRBV7-2 and TRBJ1-2, reads GAGVSQSPSNKVTEKGKDVELRCDPISGHTALYWYRQSLGQGLEFLIYFQGNSAPDKSGLPSDRFSAERTGGSVSTLTIQRTQQEDSAVYLCASSPQRDSYGYTFGSGTRLTVV.

This clonotype was found many times. This sequence joins TRBV12-3 or TRBV12-4 and TRBJ2-5; 8 bases agree with TRBD2. J gave up 4 bases and V 6 bases, and 7 bases lay outside the gene matches. CDR3 size: 14 residues. This chain's CDR3 is CASSGTRVGETQYF. CDR3 sequence (DNA): TGTGCCAGCAGCGGGACTAGGGTAGGAGAGACCCAGTACTTC.

This clonotype was seen many times. The chain carries TRBV29-1 and TRBJ2-5; possibly TRBD1 or TRBD2 for D (7 bases each). Germline-derived CDR1 and CDR2 are SQVTM and ANQGSEA. Trimming took off 4 bases at V and 5 bases at J, with 11 bases between the two ends. The CDR3 runs 12 residues. The CDR3 sequence is CSVGEGAETQYF. CDR3 nucleotide sequence: TGCAGCGTTGGGGAGGGGGCTGAGACCCAGTACTTC.

This clonotype has at least ten counts. This chain links TRBV11-2 with TRBJ2-5; maybe TRBD1 (5 bases). The germline CDR1 and CDR2 sequences are SGHAT and FQNNGV. Trimming took 0 bases from V and 5 from J, leaving 10 bases between them. The CDR3 loop spans 14 amino acids. CDR3 sequence reads: CASSLDRRGETQYF. The CDR3, as DNA: TGTGCCAGCAGCTTAGATCGTAGGGGTGAGACCCAGTACTTC.

This clonotype was counted between two and nine times. The chain links TRBV2 to TRBJ2-3; no reliable D call. The length of the CDR3 is 15 residues. Trimming cost V 5 bases and J 2 bases, with 14 bases left between them. Germline assignment: CDR1 SNHLY and CDR2 FYNNEI. The CDR3: CASSLKQLTTDTQYF. CDR3 bases: TGTGCCAGCAGTTTGAAACAGCTCACCACAGATACGCAGTATTTT.

This clonotype was detected a few times. The chain links TRBV28 to TRBJ1-2; 7 bases line up with TRBD1. Germline CDR1 MDHEN, CDR2 SYDVKM. The CDR3 covers 13 residues. V shed 5 bases, J shed 8 bases, and the junction held 8 bases outside the gene matches. This CDR3 reads CASSPTGVGGYTF. The CDR3 bases are TGTGCCAGCAGTCCTACAGGGGTCGGGGGCTACACCTTC.

CDR3 residues: CAISESRKENTEAFF. The CDR3 DNA is TGTGCCATCAGTGAGTCCCGGAAGGAGAACACTGAAGCTTTCTTT. V usage is TRBV10-3 and J usage is TRBJ1-1; the D is unclear. V dropped 0 bases and J dropped 1 base, with 9 bases sitting between them. The germline V gene has CDR1 ENHRY and CDR2 SYGVKD. The CDR3 extends over 15 amino acids.

A single count supports this clonotype. This chain uses TRBV20-1 with TRBJ1-2, with 9 nucleotides matching TRBD1. J gave up 5 bases and V 1 base, and 2 bases lay outside the gene matches. The CDR3 contains 13 residues. Per the germline V gene, CDR1 is DFQATT and CDR2 is SNEGSKA (reference sequence). The CDR3 DNA is TGCAGTGCTAGAGCGGACAGGGGTTATGGCTACACCTTC. Encoded protein: CSARADRGYGYTF.

This clonotype appeared many times. This chain links TRBV27 with TRBJ2-2; D gene uncertain. V gave up 6 bases and J gave up 4 bases, with 12 bases separating them. The CDR3 is 14 residues long. Germline V gene sequence: CDR1 MNHEY, CDR2 SMNVEV (reference sequence). CDR3 DNA sequence: TGTGCCAGCAGGAAGGTGTCAGGCACCGGGGAGCTGTTTTTT. Protein product: CASRKVSGTGELFF.

This clonotype showed up many times. The chain recombines TRBV7-9 with TRBJ2-5; 10 positions agree with TRBD2. Germline CDR1 SEHNR, CDR2 FQNEAQ (reference sequence). CDR3 length: 15 residues. V lost 3 bases and J lost 3; bases outside the gene matches: 4. The CDR3 bases are TGTGCCAGCAGCTTCCCTACTAGCGGGGAAGAGACCCAGTACTTC. This encodes CASSFPTSGEETQYF. The entire variable domain, with the rest obtained from reference TRBV7-9 and TRBJ2-5, is as follows: DTGVSQNPRHKITKRGQNVTFRCDPISEHNRLYWYRQTLGQGPEFLTYFQNEAQLEKSRLLSDRFSAERPKGSFSTLEIQRTEQGDSAMYLCASSFPTSGEETQYFGPGTRLLVL.

At least ten counts were recorded for this clonotype. The gene calls are TRBV7-2 and TRBJ2-1; 7 bases are shared with TRBD2. Germline CDR1 reads SGHTA; CDR2 reads FQGNSA. The CDR3 is made up of 15 amino acids. The trim removed 4 bases at V and 8 bases at J, leaving 11 bases unmatched. CDR3 sequence reads: CASSSSGGGRYEQFF. CDR3 nucleotide sequence: TGTGCCAGCAGCTCTTCTGGGGGGGGGAGGTATGAGCAGTTCTTC.

This clonotype came up a few times. The chain carries TRBV19 and TRBJ2-7, with D possibly TRBD2 on 6 matching bases. The CDR3 runs 14 residues. Per germline, CDR1 LNHDA and CDR2 SQIVND (reference sequence). The V end was cut by 8 bases, the J end by 7 bases, with 21 bases between. Here the CDR3 reads CASRKEGRAGEQYF. The CDR3 DNA reads TGTGCCAGTCGGAAGGAGGGCAGGGCGGGAGAGCAGTACTTC.

This clonotype was detected many times. This CDR3 reads CASSSWGTPYNEQFF. For the CDR3, the DNA is TGTGCCAGCAGCTCGTGGGGGACCCCTTACAATGAGCAGTTCTTC. The chain links TRBV7-3 to TRBJ2-1; the D call may be TRBD1 or TRBD2 (5 bases each). Germline V gene lookup returns CDR1 SGHTA and CDR2 FQGTGA. The CDR3 runs 15 residues. With 4 bases removed from V and 4 bases from J, the gap between germline ends came to 14 bases.

This clonotype was seen at least ten times. The chain has TRBV7-9 and TRBJ1-4, with D tentatively TRBD1 (6 bases). Germline CDR1 is SEHNR and CDR2 is FQNEAQ (reference sequence). V shed 5 bases and J shed 0 bases, with 10 bases lying between them. The CDR3 has 15 residues. CDR3 loop: CASSLRQATNEKLFF. In DNA, the CDR3 is TGTGCCAGCAGCCTCAGACAGGCAACTAATGAAAAACTGTTTTTT.

About this clonotype itself: This may arise from a read error, as a much more abundant clone is one base away. V is TRBV6-2 or TRBV6-3 and J is TRBJ2-1; 11 nucleotides match TRBD2. Germline values: CDR1 MNHEY, CDR2 SVGEGT. The CDR3 is 19 residues long. With V trimmed by 5 bases and J by 0 bases, 12 bases remained unmatched. The CDR3 reads CASSHLAGGPLSSYNEQFF. The DNA for the CDR3 is TGTGCCAGCAGTCACCTAGCGGGGGGCCCCCTGAGCTCCTACAATGAGCAGTTCTTC.

The chain employs TRBV7-8 and TRBJ2-2; D is perhaps TRBD2 (6 bases). Trimming cost V 5 bases and J 3 bases, with 13 bases left between them. There are 15 residues in the CDR3. Germline values: CDR1 SGHVS, CDR2 FQNEAQ. For the CDR3, the DNA is TGTGCCAGCAGCCCCCGGAGGGACTACACCGGGGAGCTGTTTTTT. Residues: CASSPRRDYTGELFF.

The V call is TRBV28, the J call TRBJ1-2; D call uncertain. Germline V CDR1 and CDR2: MDHEN, SYDVKM. Deletions cut 5 bases from V and 8 bases from J, with 15 bases between. The CDR3 is 13 amino acids. CDR3 region: CASSIGRTSGYTF. The CDR3 DNA reads TGTGCCAGCAGTATCGGGAGGACGTCGGGCTACACCTTC.

About this clonotype: A read error is possible here, since a much larger clone lies one base away. The chain combines TRBV5-6 with TRBJ2-1, with D perhaps given as TRBD1 or TRBD2 (5 bases each). Near its end, the DNA agrees better with TRBJ2-7, so the J call may be wrong. In germline, CDR1 is SGHDT, CDR2 YYEEEE. There are 15 residues in the CDR3. The CDR3 here is CASSSWGSSYNEQYF. The DNA for the CDR3 is TGTGCCAGCAGCTCGTGGGGGAGCTCCTACAATGAGCAGTACTTC.

There are many counts of this clonotype. The rearrangement links TRBV5-1 to TRBJ1-1; 8 positions agree with TRBD1. J was trimmed by 4 bases and V by 4 bases; bases with no gene match: 9. Germline CDR1 SGHRS, CDR2 YFSETQ. CDR3 length: 15 residues. Here the CDR3 reads CASSLRTGLGTEAFF. CDR3 sequence (DNA): TGCGCCAGCAGCCTCCGGACAGGGTTGGGCACTGAAGCTTTCTTT. Together with reference TRBV5-1 and TRBJ1-1, the CDR3 gives the full variable domain: KAGVTQTPRYLIKTRGQQVTLSCSPISGHRSVSWYQQTPGQGLQFLFEYFSETQRNKGNFPGRFSGRQFSNSRSEMNVSTLELGDSALYLCASSLRTGLGTEAFFGQGTRLTVV.

This clonotype was seen repeatedly, ten times or more. This chain joins TRBV10-3 and TRBJ2-1; 7 bases are a match to TRBD2. Trimming took 2 bases from V and 2 from J; bases not matched to a gene: 6. Per the germline V gene, CDR1 is ENHRY and CDR2 is SYGVKD. The CDR3 spans 16 residues. CDR3 in DNA: TGTGCCATCAGTGAGGTAGCGGGTCCTACCTACAATGAGCAGTTCTTC. Protein sequence: CAISEVAGPTYNEQFF.

This chain links TRBV3-1 with TRBJ2-2, with 8 bases matching TRBD2. CDR1 is LGHDT and CDR2 is YNNKEL in the germline V gene (reference sequence). This CDR3 has 14 amino acids. Unmatched junction bases numbered 1, after V lost 1 base and J lost 6 bases. For the CDR3, the DNA is TGTGCCAGCAGCCAAGCGGGGGGGTCCGGGGAGCTGTTTTTT. This translates into CASSQAGGSGELFF.

This chain uses TRBV12-3 or TRBV12-4 with TRBJ2-7; the match to TRBD2 covers 7 bases. V lost 5 bases to trimming and J lost 3 bases; unmatched junction nucleotides: 7. The CDR3 runs to 14 residues. The CDR3 DNA follows: TGTGCCAGCAGTCACAGACTAGCCGGCTACGAGCAGTACTTC. It yields the protein CASSHRLAGYEQYF.

This clonotype was seen repeatedly, ten times or more. The chain has TRBV7-6 and TRBJ2-2, with TRBD1 as a possible D gene (5 bases). Germline loops: CDR1 SGHVS, CDR2 FNYEAQ. V lost 5 bases and J lost 5, with 15 bases in between. This CDR3 region has 15 residues. The CDR3 protein is CASSLRTPGTGELFF. The CDR3 coding sequence is TGTGCCAGCAGCCTACGGACACCCGGGACCGGGGAGCTGTTTTTT. The full variable domain, its missing parts supplied by reference TRBV7-6 and TRBJ2-2, is GAGVSQSPRYKVTKRGQDVALRCDPISGHVSLYWYRQALGQGPEFLTYFNYEAQQDKSGLPNDRFSAERPEGSISTLTIQRTEQRDSAMYRCASSLRTPGTGELFFGEGSRLTVL.

The chain recombines TRBV7-2 with TRBJ1-2; weak D call: TRBD1 (5 bases). The CDR3 is made up of 13 amino acids. Trimming pared 6 bases from V and 4 bases from J, leaving 12 bases between. Germline V gives CDR1 SGHTA, CDR2 FQGNSA. The CDR3 here is CASRSGTAYGYTF. CDR3 DNA: TGTGCCAGCAGATCCGGGACGGCCTATGGCTACACCTTC. The full variable domain, its missing parts supplied by reference TRBV7-2 and TRBJ1-2, is GAGVSQSPSNKVTEKGKDVELRCDPISGHTALYWYRQSLGQGLEFLIYFQGNSAPDKSGLPSDRFSAERTGGSVSTLTIQRTQQEDSAVYLCASRSGTAYGYTFGSGTRLTVV.

The J gene is TRBJ2-5, the V gene TRBV24-1; 11 nucleotides agree with TRBD2. The CDR3 contains 19 residues. Germline CDR1 is KGHDR and CDR2 is SFDVKD. Trimming cost V 0 bases and J 11 bases; bases outside gene matches: 19. The CDR3 here is CATSDLGPSGGSGKNEQYF. For the CDR3, the DNA is TGTGCCACCAGTGATTTGGGGCCTAGCGGGGGGAGTGGGAAGAATGAGCAGTACTTC.

The sample holds many counts of this clonotype. V gene TRBV20-1 combines with J gene TRBJ2-3; 8 bases are a match to TRBD2. This CDR3 is 15 amino acids long. V trimming: 6 bases; J trimming: 0 bases; junction bases outside the gene matches: 8. CDR1 is DFQATT, CDR2 SNEGSKA, per germline (reference sequence). The CDR3 region has the DNA TGCAGTGCCCTGAGCGGGGGAGCTAGCACAGATACGCAGTATTTT. It is translated as CSALSGGASTDTQYF.